This record looks at one T cell receptor beta chain sequence and its context. Its binding antigen is unknown. No much larger clonotype is one base removed from it; base qualities were not supplied. Libraries were prepared through the immunoSEQ multiplex PCR assay. Survey resolution was applied, with two replicates of around 200 ng each being run for a total of about 400 ng of DNA per sample. Using multiplex PCR primers aimed at V and J genes, the hsTCRB kit picked up rearranged TCRB sequences in genomic DNA. The first PCR used the QIAGEN Multiplex PCR Kit for about 32 cycles to amplify the CDR3 region. An approximately 8-cycle second PCR added sample barcodes and Illumina adapters to each replicate. Quantification of the pooled libraries was done with a QuantStudio 6 and the KAPA library quantification kit. About 16 pM of pooled libraries went onto an Illumina MiSeq for sequencing, using single-end reads of 156 cycles plus an index read of 15 cycles. Per the authors' processing: VDJdb annotation flagged about 1.5% of about 180,000 unique clonotypes as previously reported viral-epitope-specific. The immunoSEQ Data Assistant and immunoSEQ Analyzer turned the raw reads into TCRB repertoires that were normalized and annotated. Clonotypes were analyzed with BioAnalyzer and version 0.6.5 of the immunarch R package. Before richness was estimated, every repertoire was downsampled to the clone count of the smallest repertoire. Fisher's exact tests classified clonotypes as expanded, contracted or novel, with novel meaning zero frequency before treatment. GLIPH2 clustered significantly changed CDR3 beta sequences using simulation_depth=1000 and kmer_min_depth=3, excluding CDR3s shorter than five residues. Imported from immuneACCESS, the table was reduced by TCRdb to in-frame sequences with V and J called. These copies leave out some clones; in studies compared against another copy, an unresolved V gene accounts for under half, and the cause of the remainder is not known. V and J calls and clone size are copied from that table; D and trimming were computed from the DNA. This sample is represented by thousands of clones; 82% of them were singletons. The top ten clonotypes cover around 30% of the sample.

Deletion took 4 bases off V and 3 bases off J, with a span of 16 bases between the germline ends. The germline V gene sets CDR1 to SGHRS and CDR2 to YFSETQ. Taken from cysteine to phenylalanine, the CDR3 has 16 residues. The entry retains the CDR3 DNA only, 48 bases that are in frame from base 1. The data belong to a study of hypomethylating agent response in myelodysplastic syndrome (dated by TCRdb to the early 2020s). In terms of the full investigation: The hypomethylating agents azacitidine (about 75% of the 11) or decitabine (3 of 11) were used to treat the patients. Roughly 6 patients responded with complete response or hematologic improvement, and roughly 5 patients were non-responders. The most frequent mutation was TET2, found in about 45% of the 11 patients. Patients had a mean age of about 78 +/- 6.2 years, and a diploid cytogenetic profile was the most common. Of the myelodysplastic syndrome patients in the cohort, several were male and 2 were female. Complete response or hematologic improvement counted as response, and patients meeting neither criterion were classed as non-responders.

What the study reported, not specific to this receptor: The shared GLIPH2 clusters might recognize novel MDS antigens, but this possibility was not confirmed and requires experimental validation. After treatment with a hypomethylating agent, no significant changes in richness, rarefaction diversity or clonality were seen, whether all patients were considered together or each response group separately. Only about a dozen patients were analyzed, so the study cohort was small. Responders more often showed novel clonotypes emerging, while non-responders displayed more contracted clonotypes after treatment. Age matching of healthy control donors to MDS patients was not performed, and the MDS versus healthy comparison could have been impacted by this lack of age matching.

T-cell subsets were not sorted, and bulk bone marrow was analyzed instead. TCR beta CDR3 regions were immunosequenced from bone marrow of about a dozen myelodysplastic syndrome patients before and after hypomethylating agent therapy. For longitudinal repertoire tracking, a baseline bone marrow plus two to three bone marrows at different post-treatment timepoints were contributed by each patient. Whole bone marrow served as the source for genomic DNA extraction, with DNA quality checked using TapeStation, NanoDrop OneC and PicoGreen assays. The sample was bone marrow, taken before or after starting hypomethylating agent treatment for myelodysplastic syndrome (not recorded which). This sequence uses TRBV5-1 and TRBJ2-2; possibly the D gene is TRBD1, per 7 matching bases. The source of this sequence is a human donor with myelodysplastic syndrome. The DNA reads TGCGCCAGCAGCCGGGAGCCGGGACAGTACACCGGGGAGCTGTTTTTT. Its translation is CASSREPGQYTGELFF.